What follows are 10 T cell receptor beta chains derived from one specimen sequenced in a study of blood T cell repertoires in COVID-19. Produced via immunoSEQ multiplex PCR; TCRdb's table is partial and in-frame only. The sample yields about 320,000 clones, under 95% seen once. The source material was PBMCs or T cells enriched from blood (not recorded which). The source is a man aged 55-75 years who had recovered from COVID-19.

V and J are TRBV5-1 and TRBJ1-2, with TRBD1 as a possible D gene (6 bases). The CDR3 spans 13 residues. V lost 1 base and J 4 bases, leaving 8 bases between the germline ends. In germline, CDR1 is SGHRS, CDR2 YFSETQ. DNA of the CDR3: TGCGCCAGCAGCTTGACAGGGACCTATGGCTACACCTTC. Its translation is CASSLTGTYGYTF.

This clone occurred many times. The chain is built from TRBV6-4 and TRBJ2-1; possibly TRBD1 for D (6 bases). The germline V gene encodes CDR1 MRHNA and CDR2 SNTAGT. Between the trimmed V and J ends, which lost 4 bases and 5 bases, there was a span of 9 bases. The CDR3 runs to 13 residues. The CDR3 sequence is CASSAGTNNEQFF. Written as DNA, the CDR3 is TGTGCCAGCAGTGCCGGGACAAACAATGAGCAGTTCTTC.

The chain combines TRBV6-2 or TRBV6-3 with TRBJ2-7; 11 positions match TRBD2. The germline CDR1 and CDR2 sequences are MNHEY and SVGEGT. This CDR3 region has 17 residues. The V segment lost 2 bases and the J segment 4 bases; nucleotides outside the gene matches: 10. DNA for the CDR3: TGTGCCAGCAGTTACGCCGCTAGCGGGAGGCTGGTATACGAGCAGTACTTC. It specifies CASSYAASGRLVYEQYF.

V gene TRBV4-3 combines with J gene TRBJ1-2, with a tentative D call TRBD1 (6 bases). CDR3 length: 13 amino acids. The V end lost 3 bases, the J end lost 8 bases, and 13 bases lay between the germline ends. Germline CDR1 reads LGHNA; CDR2 reads YSLEER. The CDR3 nucleotides are TGCGCCAGCAGCCAGCAGGGGTTCGGCGGCTACACCTTC. Translating it yields CASSQQGFGGYTF.

The chain combines TRBV5-1 with TRBJ1-2; D perhaps matches TRBD1 (6 bases). In germline, CDR1 is SGHRS, CDR2 YFSETQ. The CDR3 is made up of 14 amino acids. The ends were cut back, 4 bases at V and 7 bases at J, with 17 bases in the middle. The CDR3 nucleotides are TGCGCCAGCAGCCCCGTTCCGGGGGGCGGTGGCTACACCTTC. Translated, it gives CASSPVPGGGGYTF.

J is TRBJ1-2 and V is TRBV3-1 (or the pseudogene TRBV3-2), with 7 bases matching TRBD1. With V trimmed by 4 bases and J by 4 bases, 6 bases remained unmatched. The CDR3 has 14 amino acids. CDR1 and CDR2 (germline): LGHDT, YNNKEL (reference sequence). As DNA, the CDR3 is TGTGCCAGCAGCCGCTCCGGGACAGCCTATGGCTACACCTTC. Amino acids: CASSRSGTAYGYTF.

The chain employs TRBV11-1 and TRBJ2-2; possibly TRBD2 for D (5 bases). Trimming cost V 4 bases and J 5 bases, with 11 bases left between them. CDR1 SGHAT and CDR2 FQDESV come from the germline V gene (reference sequence). The CDR3 contains 14 residues. The CDR3 coding sequence is TGTGCCAGCAGCTCCGGGAAAACAACCGGGGAGCTGTTTTTT. Translated: CASSSGKTTGELFF.

The chain links TRBV12-3 or TRBV12-4 to TRBJ1-2; D perhaps matches TRBD1 (6 bases). The CDR3 covers 13 residues. Trimming took 5 bases from V and 4 from J, leaving 11 bases between them. This CDR3 reads CASSGTLFYGYTF. In DNA, the CDR3 is TGTGCCAGCAGTGGGACACTGTTCTATGGCTACACCTTC.

V gene TRBV19 combines with J gene TRBJ2-5, with D tentatively TRBD1 (6 bases). There are 13 residues in the CDR3. Germline V gives CDR1 LNHDA, CDR2 SQIVND (reference sequence). V was clipped by 2 bases and J by 8 bases, with 12 bases between them. CDR3 DNA: TGTGCCAGTAGTATACCTTCAGGGGTAACCCAGTACTTC. Protein product: CASSIPSGVTQYF.

The chain couples TRBV18 to TRBJ2-1; 11 nucleotides line up with TRBD2. The V and J ends lost 2 bases and 5 bases, in that order; junction bases with no gene match: 5. Germline CDR1 is KGHSH and CDR2 is LQKENI. The CDR3 consists of 16 residues. The CDR3 region is CASSPMLAGGNNEQFF. The CDR3 bases are TGTGCCAGCTCACCAATGCTAGCGGGGGGTAACAATGAGCAGTTCTTC.